The 5 T cell receptor beta chains listed next were all sequenced from one sample in a study of blood T cell repertoires in COVID-19. Only in-frame clones appear in the TCRdb table, and some are missing; sequencing was by immunoSEQ multiplex PCR. The sample yields roughly 97,000 clones, about 80% seen once. Sequences were obtained from peripheral blood. The receptors derive from a man aged 65 to 85 with acute or convalescent COVID-19.

This clone was observed a few times. V usage is TRBV5-6 and J usage is TRBJ1-5; weak D call: TRBD1 (5 bases). The CDR3 totals 15 residues. CDR1 and CDR2 from the germline V gene are SGHDT and YYEEEE. The V end lost 4 bases, the J end lost 2 bases, and 13 bases lay between the germline ends. CDR3: CASSDNRIRNQPQHF. DNA for the CDR3: TGTGCCAGCAGCGACAACAGGATTCGCAATCAGCCCCAGCATTTT.

This chain connects TRBV27 to TRBJ1-2, with D perhaps TRBD1 (6 bases). The CDR3 totals 17 residues. Germline V gives CDR1 MNHEY, CDR2 SMNVEV (reference sequence). Trimming took off 1 base at V and 4 bases at J, with 19 bases between the two ends. In DNA form, the CDR3 reads TGTGCCAGCAGTTTATTGGGGGGGCGGGGAAAAAGCTATGGCTACACCTTC. Its protein is CASSLLGGRGKSYGYTF.

The rearrangement joins TRBV11-2 to TRBJ2-1; 7 bases line up with TRBD1. Trimming took 5 bases from V and 4 from J; bases not matched to a gene: 11. Per germline, CDR1 SGHAT and CDR2 FQNNGV. The CDR3 consists of 16 residues. The CDR3 protein is CASSLSTGVAYNEQFF. In DNA form, the CDR3 reads TGTGCCAGCAGCCTAAGTACAGGGGTGGCTTACAATGAGCAGTTCTTC.

The chain combines TRBV6-4 with TRBJ2-1; 11 bases are shared with TRBD2. The CDR3 contains 16 residues. The junction had 9 bases not matched to a gene; V was cut back by 5 bases and J by 6 bases. CDR1 is MRHNA and CDR2 is SNTAGT in the germline V gene. CDR3: CASSRLAGGRPNEQFF. CDR3 DNA sequence: TGTGCCAGCAGTCGTTTAGCGGGAGGGCGTCCCAATGAGCAGTTCTTC.

The J gene is TRBJ2-3, the V gene TRBV4-1; maybe TRBD1 (5 bases). The CDR3 is made up of 16 amino acids. With 0 bases removed from V and 4 bases from J, the gap between germline ends came to 14 bases. Germline CDR1 reads MGHRA; CDR2 reads YSYEKL. CDR3 amino acids: CASSQDTSKGADTQYF. The CDR3 DNA is TGCGCCAGCAGCCAAGATACCTCGAAAGGGGCAGATACGCAGTATTTT.